These 20 T cell receptor beta chains were sequenced from one sample in a study of T cells in Graves' hyperthyroidism and ophthalmopathy. Authors of the study amplified TCR beta CDR3 regions from RNA transcripts. HTBI primers were employed in a first-round RT-PCR of the TCR CDR3. TCRdb re-analysed the multiplex PCR reads in MiXCR, keeping a single row per CDR3 protein. This repertoire shows about 250,000 distinct CDR3 sequences, about 15% found once; its top ten account for over 25%. Input material: blood. Receptors were obtained from a woman between 50 and 59 years old with Graves' hyperthyroidism that later progressed to Graves' ophthalmopathy.

At least ten counts were recorded for this clonotype. The V gene is TRBV12-3 or TRBV12-4, the J gene TRBJ1-2; the D is unclear. The ends were cut back, 2 bases at V and 7 bases at J, with 14 bases in the middle. The CDR3 has 14 amino acids. The CDR3 loop reads CASSLKGGISGYTF. The CDR3 DNA follows: TGTGCCAGCAGTTTAAAAGGCGGTATCTCTGGCTACACCTTC.

This clonotype occurred many times. The CDR3 spells CASATGDYGYTF. The DNA for the CDR3 is TGTGCCAGCGCGACAGGGGACTATGGCTACACCTTC. This chain links TRBV28 with TRBJ1-2, with TRBD1 identical over 8 bases. Unmatched junction bases numbered 2, after V lost 8 bases and J lost 3 bases. Germline V gene data show CDR1 as MDHEN and CDR2 as SYDVKM. The CDR3 consists of 12 residues.

Concerning this clonotype: Since a much larger clone is just one base distant, this may be a read error. V is TRBV9 and J is TRBJ2-7; 14 bases are a match to TRBD2. CDR1 SGDLS and CDR2 YYNGEE come from the germline V gene. The CDR3 spans 16 residues. V gave up 4 bases and J gave up 5 bases; unmatched junction bases: 8. The DNA for the CDR3 is TGTGCCAGCAGCCCAGGACTAGCGGGAGGCCGGCACGAGCAGTACTTC. It yields the protein CASSPGLAGGRHEQYF.

The table lists this clonotype with many counts. The chain is built from TRBV12-3 or TRBV12-4 and TRBJ1-6, with D possibly being TRBD1 (5 bases). V lost 8 bases to trimming and J lost 4 bases, with 9 bases between them. CDR3 length equals 13 residues. The CDR3 loop is CASVGVYNSPLHF. CDR3 DNA: TGTGCCAGCGTAGGGGTGTATAATTCACCCCTCCACTTT.

This clonotype was picked up a small number of times. The chain carries TRBV19 and TRBJ2-7, with 10 bases identical to TRBD1. The CDR3 runs to 15 residues. Germline CDR1 and CDR2: LNHDA and SQIVND (reference sequence). The V and J ends lost 10 bases and 2 bases, in that order; junction bases with no gene match: 11. CDR3 DNA sequence: TGTGCCACTTCAACCCGGGACAGGGGACCCTACGAGCAGTACTTC. Amino acid sequence: CATSTRDRGPYEQYF. The variable domain in full, completed from reference TRBV19 and TRBJ2-7, reads DGGITQSPKYLFRKEGQNVTLSCEQNLNHDAMYWYRQDPGQGLRLIYYSQIVNDFQKGDIAEGYSVSREKKESFPLTVTSAQKNPTAFYLCATSTRDRGPYEQYFGPGTRLTVT.

This clonotype was found many times. The CDR3 spells CASRPKGRENTGELFF. The DNA for the CDR3 is TGTGCCAGCAGACCCAAAGGCCGGGAGAACACCGGGGAGCTGTTTTTT. The gene calls are TRBV5-5 and TRBJ2-2, with D possibly being TRBD2 (5 bases). The CDR3 sequence is 16 residues long. Trimming took off 5 bases at V and 1 base at J, with 15 bases between the two ends. Germline-derived CDR1 and CDR2 are SGHKS and YYEKEE (reference sequence).

This clonotype was observed at least ten times. The chain combines TRBV6-1 with TRBJ1-1; weak D call: TRBD1 (5 bases). The CDR3 spans 13 residues. Trimming took off 6 bases at V and 5 bases at J, with 13 bases between the two ends. The germline V gene has CDR1 MNHNS and CDR2 SASEGT. This CDR3 is CASRGPYATEAFF. CDR3 sequence (DNA): TGTGCCAGCAGGGGACCCTACGCGACTGAAGCTTTCTTT.

This clonotype was detected a few times. The rearrangement links TRBV20-1 to TRBJ1-2; D is unresolved. The length of the CDR3 is 9 residues. The V gene lost 4 bases and the J gene lost 3 bases, with 0 bases spanning the gap. Germline CDR1 is DFQATT and CDR2 is SNEGSKA (reference sequence). The CDR3 DNA reads TGCAGTGCTAACTATGGCTACACCTTC. Translating gives CSANYGYTF.

Remarks on this clonotype: Just one base apart from a much larger clone, this may be a read error. This sequence joins TRBV6-2 or TRBV6-3 and TRBJ2-1; possibly TRBD2 for D (6 bases). The CDR3 is made up of 22 amino acids. The germline CDR1 and CDR2 sequences are MNHEY and SVGEGT. V was shortened by 2 bases and J by 0 bases, with 29 bases between the two germline ends. DNA for the CDR3: TGTGCCAGCAGTTACAGGAGGGTGGTCCCCGTTGAAGGTGCTAGCTCCTACAATGAGCAGTTCTTC. Residues: CASSYRRVVPVEGASSYNEQFF.

A remark on this clonotype: A much larger clone lies one base from this, so it may be a read error. V and J are TRBV7-8 and TRBJ2-2, with D uncertain. With 5 bases removed from V and 5 bases from J, the gap between germline ends came to 15 bases. This CDR3 has 15 residues. Germline CDR1 and CDR2: SGHVS and FQNEAQ. The CDR3 DNA reads as TGTGCCAGCAGCCGAGAGCTTCTGGGGACCGGGGAGCTGTTTTTT. Its translation is CASSRELLGTGELFF.

This clonotype was seen at least ten times. The CDR3, as DNA: TGTGCCAGCAGCTTAAACGGAGAGCAGTTCTTC. Residues: CASSLNGEQFF. The chain links TRBV7-9 to TRBJ2-1; D unresolved. Germline CDR1 and CDR2: SEHNR and FQNEAQ (reference sequence). V lost 2 bases and J lost 10, with 6 bases in between. This CDR3 has 11 residues.

This clonotype occurred many times. V and J are TRBV6-1 and TRBJ2-7; D remains unclear. The V end was cut by 3 bases, the J end by 0 bases, with 9 bases between. This CDR3 has 14 amino acids. Germline CDR1 and CDR2: MNHNS and SASEGT. The CDR3: CASSEAATSYEQYF. For the CDR3, the DNA is TGTGCCAGCAGTGAGGCGGCTACCTCCTACGAGCAGTACTTC.

This chain links TRBV5-6 with TRBJ2-7; TRBD2 matches 11 bases. The V gene's germline CDR1 is SGHDT and CDR2 YYEEEE. This CDR3 spans 16 amino acids. The junction had 5 bases not matched to a gene; V was cut back by 0 bases and J by 3 bases. Written as DNA, the CDR3 is TGTGCCAGCAGCTTGGTTGGGACTAGCGGCCTCTACGAGCAGTACTTC. This sequence encodes CASSLVGTSGLYEQYF.

This clonotype was seen repeatedly, ten times or more. J is TRBJ2-1 and V is TRBV5-1, with 9 nucleotides matching TRBD1. Trimming took 3 bases from V and 7 from J; bases not matched to a gene: 5. CDR1 is SGHRS, CDR2 YFSETQ, per germline. There are 14 residues in the CDR3. The CDR3, as DNA: TGCGCCAGCAGCTGGACAGGGGCGCGGAATGAGCAGTTCTTC. The encoded protein is CASSWTGARNEQFF.

Ten or more counts support this clonotype. V usage is TRBV20-1 and J usage is TRBJ1-2; 7 bases fit TRBD1. Germline CDR1 is DFQATT and CDR2 is SNEGSKA (reference sequence). V lost 0 bases, J lost 4 bases, and 11 bases stayed unmatched. CDR3 length: 16 residues. CDR3 sequence: CSARDPEQGLGYGYTF. CDR3 nucleotide sequence: TGCAGTGCTAGAGATCCCGAACAGGGGCTCGGCTATGGCTACACCTTC.

This clonotype was detected a few times. V and J are TRBV28 and TRBJ1-2; the match to TRBD1 covers 7 bases. This CDR3 is built from 16 residues. Trimming cost V 6 bases and J 10 bases; bases outside gene matches: 20. The germline CDR1 and CDR2 sequences are MDHEN and SYDVKM. This chain's CDR3 is CASSITMPDRVPDYTF. The CDR3 DNA reads as TGTGCCAGCAGCATCACTATGCCCGACAGGGTTCCTGACTACACCTTC.

In its sample, this clonotype was seen many times. The V and J genes are TRBV12-3 or TRBV12-4 and TRBJ1-3, with 7 bases aligning to TRBD1. The trim removed 4 bases at V and 3 bases at J, leaving 6 bases unmatched. The CDR3 sequence is 15 residues long. Here the CDR3 DNA reads TGTGCCAGCAGTTGGACGAGGGGGCTTGGAAACACCATATATTTT. Amino acid sequence: CASSWTRGLGNTIYF.

The chain joins TRBV6-1 to TRBJ2-5, with D possibly TRBD1 on 6 matching bases. The CDR3 extends over 15 amino acids. V was shortened by 6 bases and J by 4 bases, with 18 bases between the two germline ends. CDR1 and CDR2 from the germline V gene are MNHNS and SASEGT. The chain's CDR3 is CASSRDRPPGETQYF. CDR3 sequence (DNA): TGTGCCAGCAGCCGAGACAGGCCCCCGGGAGAGACCCAGTACTTC.

This clonotype was counted only a few times. V is TRBV7-3 and J is TRBJ1-1; D unresolved. Trimming took 0 bases from V and 3 from J, leaving 8 bases between them. The CDR3 length is 14 residues. Germline V gene data show CDR1 as SGHTA and CDR2 as FQGTGA. The CDR3, as DNA: TGTGCCAGCAGCTTAACGGCGGCGGACACTGAAGCTTTCTTT. Translating it yields CASSLTAADTEAFF.

This clonotype was detected many times. The V call is TRBV28, the J call TRBJ1-2, with a weak D call TRBD1 (6 bases). The germline V gene has CDR1 MDHEN and CDR2 SYDVKM. V was cut by 7 bases and J by 1 base, with 16 bases left in between. This CDR3 spans 15 amino acids. CDR3 amino acids: CASTGQLLINYGYTF. DNA of the CDR3: TGTGCCAGCACTGGACAGCTACTAATTAACTATGGCTACACCTTC.